Each of the 27 T cell receptor beta chains below was sequenced from the same sample in a study of control samples from healthy donors and cancer patients. Data came from immunoSEQ multiplex PCR; TCRdb stores just in-frame clones and leaves some out. The sample consists of under 150,000 clones, about 88% of them appearing once. The sample taken for sequencing was blood. These receptors were taken from an older woman in good health.

The V gene is TRBV2, the J gene TRBJ1-1, with TRBD1 matching 12 bases. This CDR3 has 15 residues. Germline CDR1 and CDR2: SNHLY and FYNNEI. J gave up 5 bases and V 6 bases, and 7 bases lay outside the gene matches. The CDR3 DNA reads TGTGCCAGCAGGGGGACAGGGGGCGCCGGGACTGAAGCTTTCTTT. Encoded protein: CASRGTGGAGTEAFF. The full variable domain, completed using reference TRBV2 and TRBJ1-1, is EPEVTQTPSHQVTQMGQEVILRCVPISNHLYFYWYRQILGQKVEFLVSFYNNEISEKSEIFDDQFSVERPDGSNFTLKIRSTKLEDSAMYFCASRGTGGAGTEAFFGQGTRLTVV.

The chain links TRBV10-3 to TRBJ2-5, with 9 bases that match TRBD1. The germline gives CDR1 ENHRY, CDR2 SYGVKD. Unmatched junction bases numbered 8, after V lost 6 bases and J lost 3 bases. The CDR3 is 15 residues long. The CDR3: CAIRDPGQGEETQYF. CDR3 sequence (DNA): TGTGCCATCAGGGACCCGGGACAGGGAGAAGAGACCCAGTACTTC.

The rearrangement joins TRBV27 to TRBJ2-7; 12 bases fit TRBD2. The junction had 9 bases not matched to a gene; V was cut back by 2 bases and J by 7 bases. CDR1 is MNHEY and CDR2 is SMNVEV in the germline V gene (reference sequence). This CDR3 has 16 amino acids. The CDR3 DNA is TGTGCCAGCAGTTTAGAGTTTGGACTAGCGGGGAGGGAGCAGTACTTC. This translates into CASSLEFGLAGREQYF.

About this clone: Germline is not matched at one junction end, which may reflect a read error. Here the CDR3 DNA reads TGTGCCAGCAGCTTGGCCCACCAGGAGACCCAGTACTTC. It codes for CASSLAHQETQYF. This sequence joins TRBV5-6 and TRBJ2-5; D call uncertain. Per germline, CDR1 SGHDT and CDR2 YYEEEE. The CDR3 is 13 residues long. Together with reference TRBV5-6 and TRBJ2-5, the CDR3 gives the full variable domain: DAGVTQSPTHLIKTRGQQVTLRCSPKSGHDTVSWYQQALGQGPQFIFQYYEEEERQRGNFPDRFSGHQFPNYSSELNVNALLLGDSALYLCASSLAHQETQYFGPGTRLLVL.

V usage is TRBV19 and J usage is TRBJ1-1; D is possibly TRBD1 (6 bases). Trimming took 6 bases from V and 5 from J, leaving 34 bases between them. The germline CDR1 and CDR2 sequences are LNHDA and SQIVND (reference sequence). The CDR3 consists of 20 residues. DNA for the CDR3: TGTGCCAGTAGACCTTTAAATCCGGGACACCGGCGGAGTGGAATGACTGAAGCTTTCTTT. Protein sequence: CASRPLNPGHRRSGMTEAFF. Drawing the rest from reference TRBV19 and TRBJ1-1, the complete variable domain is DGGITQSPKYLFRKEGQNVTLSCEQNLNHDAMYWYRQDPGQGLRLIYYSQIVNDFQKGDIAEGYSVSREKKESFPLTVTSAQKNPTAFYLCASRPLNPGHRRSGMTEAFFGQGTRLTVV.

The V gene is TRBV25-1, the J gene TRBJ2-2, with a weak D call TRBD2 (5 bases). Germline V gene sequence: CDR1 MGHDK, CDR2 SYGVNS. Deletions cut 4 bases from V and 6 bases from J, with 15 bases between. This CDR3 is 15 amino acids long. CDR3 sequence (DNA): TGTGCCAGCAGTGGCCCTTGGGGTAGCGCCGGGGAGCTGTTTTTT. Translated, it gives CASSGPWGSAGELFF.

The V call is TRBV4-3, the J call TRBJ2-7; TRBD2 matches at 9 bases. Germline V gene data show CDR1 as LGHNA and CDR2 as YSLEER. The CDR3 has 13 residues. With V trimmed by 5 bases and J by 5 bases, 4 bases remained unmatched. The CDR3 protein is CASSTRTSDEQYF. The CDR3 nucleotides are TGCGCCAGCAGCACCCGGACTAGCGACGAGCAGTACTTC.

The chain has TRBV2 and TRBJ2-7; D gene ambiguous. The ends were cut back, 3 bases at V and 2 bases at J, with 8 bases in the middle. This CDR3 is built from 13 residues. Germline V gives CDR1 SNHLY, CDR2 FYNNEI. The CDR3 DNA is TGTGCCAGCAGTGAGGGTAGGGCCTACGAGCAGTACTTC. Protein sequence: CASSEGRAYEQYF.

The J gene is TRBJ1-6, the V gene TRBV18, with D hard to call. The CDR3 has 15 amino acids. Trimming pared 1 base from V and 8 bases from J, leaving 12 bases between. Germline CDR1 and CDR2: KGHSH and LQKENI. CDR3 DNA sequence: TGTGCCAGCTCACCACGCTCGCCTGGGGATTCACCCCTCCACTTT. It codes for CASSPRSPGDSPLHF.

The chain couples TRBV23-1 to TRBJ1-1; a possible D gene is TRBD1 (5 bases). TRBV23-1 is marked as an open reading frame, function uncertain. The CDR3 length is 15 residues. Between the trimmed V and J ends, which lost 0 bases and 2 bases, there was a span of 10 bases. The CDR3 region has the DNA TGCGCCAGCAGTCAATCGCGGGGCGACAACACTGAAGCTTTCTTT. This translates into CASSQSRGDNTEAFF.

As concerns this clone: The sample contains more than one DNA sequence encoding this CDR3. This chain uses TRBV18 with TRBJ1-4; D is unresolved. Germline assignment: CDR1 KGHSH and CDR2 LQKENI. V lost 0 bases, J lost 0 bases, and 8 bases lay in between. The CDR3 contains 16 residues. The CDR3 nucleotides are TGTGCCAGCTCACCACCGGCAGCTGCAACTAATGAAAAACTGTTTTTT. Residues: CASSPPAAATNEKLFF.

J is TRBJ1-6 and V is TRBV10-1; D perhaps matches TRBD1 (5 bases). V lost 6 bases, J lost 7 bases, and 13 bases lay in between. The CDR3 covers 14 residues. Germline values: CDR1 WNHNN, CDR2 SYGVQD (reference sequence). The CDR3 sequence is CASSSGTENSPLHF. The CDR3, as DNA: TGCGCCAGCAGCTCCGGGACGGAAAATTCACCCCTCCACTTT.

The chain uses TRBV14 and TRBJ2-2; 12 nucleotides match TRBD2. V gave up 0 bases and J gave up 4 bases; unmatched junction bases: 3. Germline CDR1 is SGHDN and CDR2 is FVKESK. This CDR3 has 17 amino acids. CDR3 region: CASSQDVTSGSTGELFF. DNA for the CDR3: TGTGCCAGCAGCCAAGATGTGACTAGCGGGAGCACCGGGGAGCTGTTTTTT.

The chain recombines TRBV9 with TRBJ2-1; TRBD2 aligns across 16 bases. CDR1 SGDLS and CDR2 YYNGEE come from the germline V gene. Unmatched junction bases numbered 7, after V lost 4 bases and J lost 9 bases. This CDR3 region has 16 residues. CDR3 bases: TGTGCCAGCAGCACCGGGACTAGCGGGGGGGGCGGTGAGCAGTTCTTC. Translation gives CASSTGTSGGGGEQFF.

The J gene is TRBJ1-1, the V gene TRBV11-2, with 8 nucleotides matching TRBD1. CDR3 length equals 16 residues. Per germline, CDR1 SGHAT and CDR2 FQNNGV. After removal of 2 bases from V and 11 bases from J, the junction contained 16 bases not matched to a gene. This CDR3 reads CASSLSPEQGVVWAFF. CDR3 bases: TGTGCCAGCAGCTTATCCCCTGAACAGGGGGTAGTATGGGCTTTCTTT. Complete variable domain (other parts from reference TRBV11-2 and TRBJ1-1): EAGVAQSPRYKIIEKRQSVAFWCNPISGHATLYWYQQILGQGPKLLIQFQNNGVVDDSQLPKDRFSAERLKGVDSTLKIQPAKLEDSAVYLCASSLSPEQGVVWAFFGQGTRLTVV.

CDR3 amino acids: CASSSGVSLTNEKLFF. The CDR3 nucleotides are TGTGCCAGCAGTAGTGGGGTTAGTTTGACTAATGAAAAACTGTTTTTT. The chain carries TRBV2 and TRBJ1-4; D remains ambiguous. Between the trimmed V and J ends, which lost 5 bases and 2 bases, there was a span of 15 bases. The germline V gene encodes CDR1 SNHLY and CDR2 FYNNEI. The CDR3 consists of 16 residues.

This chain uses TRBV27 with TRBJ2-7, with 8 bases that match TRBD1. The CDR3 sequence is 15 residues long. J gave up 6 bases and V 5 bases, and 12 bases lay outside the gene matches. From germline, CDR1 is MNHEY and CDR2 SMNVEV (reference sequence). The CDR3 DNA follows: TGTGCCAGCAGTCGGCAGGGGGCGCCCCCGATCGAGCAGTACTTC. Amino acids: CASSRQGAPPIEQYF.

Note on this clone: Other DNA sequences in this sample translate to the same CDR3. This chain joins TRBV18 and TRBJ1-6, with D unclear. The CDR3 consists of 15 residues. V dropped 2 bases and J dropped 5 bases, with 10 bases sitting between them. Germline CDR1 is KGHSH and CDR2 is LQKENI. CDR3 coding DNA: TGTGCCAGCTCACCAGGAAGGGCAGATAATTCACCCCTCCACTTT. Its protein is CASSPGRADNSPLHF.

This chain connects TRBV7-2 to TRBJ2-7; TRBD1 might be the D (5 bases). Looked up from germline, CDR1 is SGHTA and CDR2 is FQGNSA. V was cut by 0 bases and J by 2 bases, with 11 bases left in between. The CDR3 totals 15 residues. CDR3 in amino acids: CASSLAGDRAYEQYF. The DNA for the CDR3 is TGTGCCAGCAGCTTAGCGGGCGACAGAGCCTACGAGCAGTACTTC.

The chain joins TRBV9 to TRBJ1-2; the D gene is possibly TRBD1 (5 bases). V was trimmed by 9 bases and J by 8 bases, leaving 14 bases between them. CDR1 and CDR2 from the germline V gene are SGDLS and YYNGEE. The CDR3 consists of 11 residues. CDR3 coding DNA: TGTGCCACCGGGGGAGTGCGGGGCTACACCTTC. Its translation is CATGGVRGYTF.

CDR3 DNA sequence: TGCGCCAGCAGCCTAGTAGGGGCGGGGACCGGGGAGCTGTTTTTT. Amino acid sequence: CASSLVGAGTGELFF. The chain combines TRBV4-1 with TRBJ2-2, with D perhaps TRBD2 (6 bases). V was trimmed by 4 bases and J by 5 bases, leaving 14 bases between them. In germline, CDR1 is MGHRA, CDR2 YSYEKL. This CDR3 spans 15 amino acids.

The chain combines TRBV6-5 with TRBJ1-5, with a tentative D call TRBD1 (6 bases). The CDR3 is 13 amino acids. Germline V CDR1 and CDR2: MNHEY, SVGAGI. V was clipped by 4 bases and J by 4 bases, with 8 bases between them. The CDR3 here is CASSSQGNQPQHF. The CDR3 DNA sequence: TGTGCCAGCAGTTCCCAGGGGAATCAGCCCCAGCATTTT.

The chain recombines TRBV15 with TRBJ1-1; a weak D match, TRBD1 (5 bases). Trimming took off 1 base at V and 1 base at J, with 10 bases between the two ends. Germline V gives CDR1 LNHNV, CDR2 YYDKDF (reference sequence). The length of the CDR3 is 15 residues. The CDR3 here is CATSRGTGGNTEAFF. The CDR3 bases are TGTGCCACCAGCAGAGGAACCGGGGGGAACACTGAAGCTTTCTTT.

The J gene is TRBJ2-1, the V gene TRBV11-2; D unresolved. Trimming left V 5 bases short and J 12 bases short, with 17 bases between. The V gene's germline CDR1 is SGHAT and CDR2 FQNNGV. The CDR3 extends over 13 amino acids. CDR3 in amino acids: CASSPDPDAPQFF. For the CDR3, the DNA is TGTGCCAGCAGCCCAGACCCGGACGCTCCGCAGTTCTTC.

The chain is built from TRBV7-3 and TRBJ1-1; 7 nucleotides match TRBD1. Looked up from germline, CDR1 is SGHTA and CDR2 is FQGTGA. The CDR3 consists of 13 residues. With V trimmed by 5 bases and J by 13 bases, 13 bases remained unmatched. The CDR3 is CASSPGTDPEVFF. The CDR3 DNA follows: TGTGCCAGCAGCCCGGGGACAGACCCGGAGGTTTTCTTT.

The genes are TRBV2 and TRBJ2-7; D is perhaps TRBD1 (6 bases). In germline, CDR1 is SNHLY, CDR2 FYNNEI. V dropped 7 bases and J dropped 2 bases, with 12 bases sitting between them. This CDR3 is built from 13 residues. CDR3 residues: CASKPTGTYEQYF. The CDR3 nucleotides read TGTGCCAGCAAACCGACAGGTACCTACGAGCAGTACTTC.

The V call is TRBV5-1, the J call TRBJ1-2, with 10 positions matching TRBD1. Losses at the gene ends were 4 bases for V and 8 bases for J; bases not matched to a gene: 8. Germline assignment: CDR1 SGHRS and CDR2 YFSETQ. The CDR3 has 14 amino acids. The CDR3 here is CASSNTGQGSGYTF. The DNA of the CDR3 is TGCGCCAGCAGCAATACGGGACAGGGGTCCGGCTACACCTTC.